This passage covers 15 T cell receptor beta chains from one sample sequenced in a study of cytomegalovirus exposure and HLA in healthy donors. Primers: 60 Vbeta forward and 13 Jbeta reverse. Method: immunoSEQ multiplex PCR; TCRdb's copy keeps in-frame clones and lacks some. The data hold 110,000 to 150,000 clones, with about 75% observed a single time. The specimen sequenced was PBMCs. Receptors originate from a young man in good health and CMV-seronegative.

The J gene is TRBJ2-2, the V gene TRBV30; D possibly corresponds to TRBD2 (7 bases). The V end was cut by 4 bases, the J end by 2 bases, with 14 bases between. Germline V gene data show CDR1 as GTSNPN and CDR2 as SVGIG (reference sequence). The CDR3 spans 15 residues. The CDR3 loop reads CAWKTRGLNTGELFF. The CDR3 coding sequence is TGTGCCTGGAAGACGCGGGGGCTCAACACCGGGGAGCTGTTTTTT. The whole variable domain, remainder taken from reference TRBV30 and TRBJ2-2, is SQTIHQWPATLVQPVGSPLSLECTVEGTSNPNLYWYRQAAGRGLQLLFYSVGIGQISSEVPQNLSASRPQDRQFILSSKKLLLSDSGFYLCAWKTRGLNTGELFFGEGSRLTVL.

V usage is TRBV28 and J usage is TRBJ2-1; D gene unclear. V gave up 3 bases and J gave up 9 bases, with 6 bases separating them. CDR3 length equals 11 residues. Germline loops: CDR1 MDHEN, CDR2 SYDVKM. CDR3: CASSFIFEQFF. For the CDR3, the DNA is TGTGCCAGCAGTTTTATTTTTGAGCAGTTCTTC.

This clone was counted a few times. The V call is TRBV15, the J call TRBJ2-7; TRBD2 matches at 9 bases. The length of the CDR3 is 15 residues. V lost 4 bases to trimming and J lost 1 base; unmatched junction nucleotides: 5. The germline V gene has CDR1 LNHNV and CDR2 YYDKDF (reference sequence). CDR3 nucleotide sequence: TGTGCCACCAGCATTGGGCTAGCGGGGTCCTACGAGCAGTACTTC. Its protein is CATSIGLAGSYEQYF.

V is TRBV5-4 and J is TRBJ1-1, with 8 positions matching TRBD1. J lost 4 bases, V lost 3 bases, and 8 bases had no gene match. The germline gives CDR1 SGHNT, CDR2 YYREEE (reference sequence). The CDR3 loop spans 15 amino acids. The CDR3 here is CASSSQGAGVTEAFF. The DNA for the CDR3 is TGTGCCAGCAGCTCGCAGGGGGCTGGTGTCACTGAAGCTTTCTTT.

This rearrangement joins TRBV9 to TRBJ2-5; D possibly corresponds to TRBD2 (5 bases). The CDR3 consists of 15 residues. V lost 0 bases to trimming and J lost 2 bases, with 11 bases between them. Germline-derived CDR1 and CDR2 are SGDLS and YYNGEE. The CDR3 protein is CASSVGGLAQETQYF. In nucleotides, the CDR3 is TGTGCCAGCAGCGTAGGAGGGCTAGCTCAAGAGACCCAGTACTTC.

This clone was detected a few times. J is TRBJ1-2 and V is TRBV30; 7 bases line up with TRBD1. The V gene end was trimmed by 4 bases and the J gene end by 8 bases; junction bases not matched to a gene: 13. The CDR3 runs 14 residues. The germline V gene has CDR1 GTSNPN and CDR2 SVGIG (reference sequence). The CDR3 region is CAWMFYRGAGGYTF. Written as DNA, the CDR3 is TGTGCCTGGATGTTTTACAGGGGAGCAGGGGGCTACACCTTC.

The chain links TRBV5-1 to TRBJ2-7; D is unclear. The germline V gene encodes CDR1 SGHRS and CDR2 YFSETQ. The CDR3 runs to 13 residues. The ends were cut back, 4 bases at V and 0 bases at J, with 8 bases in the middle. The CDR3 DNA is TGCGCCAGCAGCCCGCTAGGCTCCTACGAGCAGTACTTC. Protein product: CASSPLGSYEQYF.

The sample holds one count of this clone. The CDR3 region has the DNA TGTGCCAGTAGTATAAGGACTAGCGGGAGTATCTACGAGCAGTACTTC. It codes for CASSIRTSGSIYEQYF. The chain uses TRBV19 and TRBJ2-7, with TRBD2 matching 13 bases. CDR1 and CDR2 from the germline V gene are LNHDA and SQIVND (reference sequence). The junction had 4 bases not matched to a gene; V was cut back by 2 bases and J by 3 bases. The CDR3 spans 16 residues.

This clone turned up a few times. The V gene is TRBV30, the J gene TRBJ2-5; unclear D gene. This CDR3 region has 12 residues. Per germline, CDR1 GTSNPN and CDR2 SVGIG (reference sequence). Trimming stripped 0 bases from V and 5 bases from J, with 7 bases between. DNA of the CDR3: TGTGCCTGGAGTGTACGTGAGGAGACCCAGTACTTC. It yields the protein CAWSVREETQYF.

V and J are TRBV6-5 and TRBJ2-5, with D possibly TRBD2 on 5 matching bases. V dropped 2 bases and J dropped 7 bases, with 17 bases sitting between them. This CDR3 contains 15 residues. Germline V gives CDR1 MNHEY, CDR2 SVGAGI. This CDR3 reads CASSYGWAARGTQYF. The CDR3 nucleotides are TGTGCCAGCAGTTACGGGTGGGCGGCCCGGGGGACCCAGTACTTC.

This rearrangement joins TRBV6-1 to TRBJ1-5; 8 bases match TRBD1. Germline V gives CDR1 MNHNS, CDR2 SASEGT. V trimming: 3 bases; J trimming: 4 bases; junction bases outside the gene matches: 8. The CDR3 is made up of 16 amino acids. The CDR3: CASSDLGTGRNQPQHF. The DNA for the CDR3 is TGTGCCAGCAGTGACCTGGGGACAGGCCGAAATCAGCCCCAGCATTTT.

This rearrangement joins TRBV7-9 to TRBJ2-7; TRBD2 matches 9 bases. J gave up 4 bases and V 5 bases, and 6 bases lay outside the gene matches. This CDR3 is built from 14 residues. Per germline, CDR1 SEHNR and CDR2 FQNEAQ (reference sequence). This CDR3 reads CASSDSGGTYEQYF. The DNA of the CDR3 is TGTGCCAGCAGCGATAGCGGGGGCACGTACGAGCAGTACTTC.

The V and J genes are TRBV5-5 and TRBJ2-7, with 9 nucleotides matching TRBD1. Germline assignment: CDR1 SGHKS and CDR2 YYEKEE (reference sequence). The CDR3 totals 16 residues. The junction had 13 bases not matched to a gene; V was cut back by 6 bases and J by 3 bases. Here the CDR3 DNA reads TGTGCCAGCATTTGGCGACCGGGACAGGGTATCTACGAGCAGTACTTC. Protein: CASIWRPGQGIYEQYF.

The chain couples TRBV7-2 to TRBJ2-3, with 8 bases aligning to TRBD1. V lost 5 bases and J lost 1; bases outside the gene matches: 5. In germline, CDR1 is SGHTA, CDR2 FQGNSA. The CDR3 has 15 residues. The DNA of the CDR3 is TGTGCCAGCAGCGACAGGGGTTCTCGCACAGATACGCAGTATTTT. Residues: CASSDRGSRTDTQYF.

The rearrangement joins TRBV7-8 to TRBJ2-5; TRBD1 might be the D (7 bases). This CDR3 region has 18 residues. Per the germline V gene, CDR1 is SGHVS and CDR2 is FQNEAQ. The V end lost 7 bases, the J end lost 5 bases, and 29 bases lay between the germline ends. The CDR3 loop reads CASNRGRTGGGAGETQYF. The CDR3 DNA is TGTGCCAGCAACAGGGGACGAACAGGTGGGGGCGCGGGGGAGACCCAGTACTTC.